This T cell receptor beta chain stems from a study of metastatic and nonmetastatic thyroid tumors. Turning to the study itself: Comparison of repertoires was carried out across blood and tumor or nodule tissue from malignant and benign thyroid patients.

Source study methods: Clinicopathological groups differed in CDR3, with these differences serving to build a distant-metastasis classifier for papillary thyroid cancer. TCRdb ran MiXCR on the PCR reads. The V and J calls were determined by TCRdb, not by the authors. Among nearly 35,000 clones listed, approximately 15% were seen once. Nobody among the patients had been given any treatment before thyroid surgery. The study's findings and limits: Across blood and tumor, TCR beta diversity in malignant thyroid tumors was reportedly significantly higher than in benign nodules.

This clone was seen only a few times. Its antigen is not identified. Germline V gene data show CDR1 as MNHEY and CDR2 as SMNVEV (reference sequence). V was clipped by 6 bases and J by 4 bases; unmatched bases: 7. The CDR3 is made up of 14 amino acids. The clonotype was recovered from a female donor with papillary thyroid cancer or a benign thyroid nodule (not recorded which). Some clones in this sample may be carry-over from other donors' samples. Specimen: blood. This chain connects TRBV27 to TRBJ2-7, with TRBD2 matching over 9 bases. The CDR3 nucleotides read TGTGCCAGCAGAACCGGGACTAGCCCTTACGAGCAGTACTTC. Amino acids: CASRTGTSPYEQYF.